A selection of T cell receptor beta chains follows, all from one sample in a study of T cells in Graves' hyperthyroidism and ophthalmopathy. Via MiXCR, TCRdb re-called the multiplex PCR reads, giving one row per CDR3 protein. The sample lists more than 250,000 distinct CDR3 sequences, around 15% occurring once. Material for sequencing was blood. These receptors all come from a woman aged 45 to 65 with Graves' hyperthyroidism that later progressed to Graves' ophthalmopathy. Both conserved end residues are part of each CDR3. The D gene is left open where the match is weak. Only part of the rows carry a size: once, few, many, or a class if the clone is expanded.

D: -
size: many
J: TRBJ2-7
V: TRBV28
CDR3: CASSLAAGKYEQYF
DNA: TGTGCCAGCAGTTTGGCCGCAGGGAAGTACGAGCAGTACTTC

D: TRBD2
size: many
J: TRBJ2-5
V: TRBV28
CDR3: CASRDGTSGGQETQYF
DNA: TGTGCCAGCAGGGACGGGACTAGCGGGGGGCAAGAGACCCAGTACTTC

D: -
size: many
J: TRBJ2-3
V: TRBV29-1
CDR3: CSVNGYRAPDTQYF
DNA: TGCAGCGTTAATGGGTACCGCGCGCCAGATACGCAGTATTTT

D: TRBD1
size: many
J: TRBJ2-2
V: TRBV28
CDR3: CATQPGTGTTVTNTGELFF
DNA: TGTGCCACCCAACCCGGGACAGGGACCACCGTTACGAACACCGGGGAGCTGTTTTTT

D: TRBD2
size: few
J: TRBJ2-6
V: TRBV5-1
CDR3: CASSPWTSRGSGANVLTF
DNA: TGCGCCAGCAGCCCGTGGACTAGTCGGGGCTCTGGGGCCAACGTCCTGACTTTC

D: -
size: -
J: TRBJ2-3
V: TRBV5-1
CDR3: CASRLNGGVDTQYF
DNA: TGCGCCAGCAGGCTAAACGGCGGAGTAGATACGCAGTATTTT

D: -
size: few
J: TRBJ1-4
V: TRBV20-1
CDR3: CSARGSANEKLFF
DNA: TGCAGTGCTAGAGGTAGCGCTAATGAAAAACTGTTTTTT

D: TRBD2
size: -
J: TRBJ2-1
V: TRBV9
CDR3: CASSFGGREGNEQFF
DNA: TGTGCCAGCAGCTTCGGCGGGCGGGAGGGGAATGAGCAGTTCTTC

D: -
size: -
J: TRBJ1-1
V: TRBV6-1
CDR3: CASSYGETEAFF
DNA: TGTGCCAGCAGTTATGGGGAGACTGAAGCTTTCTTT

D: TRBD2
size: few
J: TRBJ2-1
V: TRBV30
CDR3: CAWSVLSGRANEQFF
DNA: TGTGCCTGGAGTGTACTTAGCGGGAGGGCAAATGAGCAGTTCTTC

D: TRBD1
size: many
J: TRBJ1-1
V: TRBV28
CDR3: CASSTTTGGTEAFF
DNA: TGTGCCAGCAGTACCACAACAGGGGGGACTGAAGCTTTCTTT

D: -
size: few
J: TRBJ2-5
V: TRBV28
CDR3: CASRLSDYQETQYF
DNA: TGTGCCAGCAGGCTCTCGGACTATCAAGAGACCCAGTACTTC

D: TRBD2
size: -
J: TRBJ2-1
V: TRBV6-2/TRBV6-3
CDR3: CASSYGEREGYNEQFF
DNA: TGTGCCAGCAGTTACGGGGAGCGGGAAGGCTACAATGAGCAGTTCTTC

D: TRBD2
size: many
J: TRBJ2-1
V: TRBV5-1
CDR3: CASSTMRTSGRINEQFF
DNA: TGCGCCAGCAGCACCATGCGGACTAGCGGGAGAATCAATGAGCAGTTCTTC

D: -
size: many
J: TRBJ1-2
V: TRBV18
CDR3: CASSPPGDGGYTF
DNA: TGTGCCAGCTCACCACCGGGAGACGGTGGCTACACCTTC

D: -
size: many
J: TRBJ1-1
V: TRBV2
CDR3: CASRTGGVVTEAFF
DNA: TGTGCCAGCAGGACAGGAGGAGTCGTCACTGAAGCTTTCTTT

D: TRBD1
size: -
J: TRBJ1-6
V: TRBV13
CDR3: CASSVTTGTANSPLHF
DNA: TGTGCCAGCAGCGTAACGACCGGGACAGCAAATTCACCCCTCCACTTT

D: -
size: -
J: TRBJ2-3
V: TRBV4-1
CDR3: CASSRPTLAGRTDTQYF
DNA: TGCGCCAGCAGCCGACCGACCCTTGCGGGCCGAACAGATACGCAGTATTTT

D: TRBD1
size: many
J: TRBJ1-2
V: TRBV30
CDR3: CAWTRDRVTYGYTF
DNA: TGTGCCTGGACACGGGACAGAGTAACCTATGGCTACACCTTC

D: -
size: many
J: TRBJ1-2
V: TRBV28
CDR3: CASSSSGLSFYGYTF
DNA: TGTGCCAGCAGTTCTAGCGGACTCTCCTTCTATGGCTACACCTTC

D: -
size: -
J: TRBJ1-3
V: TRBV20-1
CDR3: CSASPLGNTIYF
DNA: TGCAGTGCTTCCCCCCTAGGAAACACCATATATTTT

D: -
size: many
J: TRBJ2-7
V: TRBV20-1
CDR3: CSAGSLGHPSSYEQYF
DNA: TGCAGTGCGGGATCGCTAGGACACCCGTCCTCCTACGAGCAGTACTTC

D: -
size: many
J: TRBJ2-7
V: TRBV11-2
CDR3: CASSFLRGSYEQYF
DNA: TGTGCCAGCAGCTTCCTCCGGGGATCCTACGAGCAGTACTTC

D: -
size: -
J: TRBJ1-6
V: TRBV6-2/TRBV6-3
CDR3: CASTRYGPLRAPLHF
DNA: TGTGCCAGCACCCGCTACGGCCCTCTGCGGGCACCCCTCCACTTT

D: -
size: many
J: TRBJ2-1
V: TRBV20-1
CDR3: CSASPGPEVFF
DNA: TGCAGTGCTAGTCCGGGCCCCGAGGTGTTCTTC

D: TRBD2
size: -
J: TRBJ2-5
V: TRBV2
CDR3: CASSPGQAGRNRHF
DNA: TGTGCCAGCAGTCCAGGACAAGCGGGACGGAATAGGCACTTC

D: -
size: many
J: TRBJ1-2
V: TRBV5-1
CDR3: CASSLVENYGYTF
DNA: TGCGCCAGCAGCTTGGTAGAGAACTATGGCTACACCTTC

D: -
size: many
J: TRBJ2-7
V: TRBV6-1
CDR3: CASSRDLNRAFNYEQYF
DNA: TGTGCCAGCAGTAGAGACTTGAACAGGGCGTTTAACTACGAGCAGTACTTC

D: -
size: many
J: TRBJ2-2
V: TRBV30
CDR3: CAWTGAVNTGELFF
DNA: TGTGCCTGGACGGGGGCGGTGAACACCGGGGAGCTGTTTTTT

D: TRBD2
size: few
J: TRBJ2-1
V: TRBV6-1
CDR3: CASRERENPLYNEQFF
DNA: TGTGCCAGCAGGGAGCGGGAGAACCCACTCTACAATGAGCAGTTCTTC

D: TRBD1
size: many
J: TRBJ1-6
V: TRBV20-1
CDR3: CSARDGQGALNSPLHF
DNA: TGCAGTGCTAGAGATGGACAGGGGGCGTTGAATTCACCCCTCCACTTT

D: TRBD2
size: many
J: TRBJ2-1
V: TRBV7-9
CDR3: CASSPWVAGGPGNEQFF
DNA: TGTGCCAGCAGCCCCTGGGTAGCGGGAGGGCCTGGTAATGAGCAGTTCTTC

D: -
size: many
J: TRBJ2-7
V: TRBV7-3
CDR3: CASSSDRFSYEQYF
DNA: TGTGCCAGCAGCTCCGACAGGTTCTCCTACGAGCAGTACTTC

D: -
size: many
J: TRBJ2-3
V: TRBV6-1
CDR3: CASSPPTGDDTQYF
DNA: TGTGCCAGCAGTCCGCCGACGGGGGATGATACGCAGTATTTT

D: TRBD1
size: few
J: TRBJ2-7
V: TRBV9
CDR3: CASSVRQGHSYEQYF
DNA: TGTGCCAGCAGCGTCCGACAGGGGCACTCCTACGAGCAGTACTTC

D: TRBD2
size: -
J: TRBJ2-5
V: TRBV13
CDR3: CASSLGLAGRTQYF
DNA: TGTGCCAGCAGCTTAGGACTAGCGGGGAGGACCCAGTACTTC

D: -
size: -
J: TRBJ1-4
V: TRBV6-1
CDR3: CASRRWGATNEKLFF
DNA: TGTGCCAGCAGGAGATGGGGGGCAACTAATGAAAAACTGTTTTTT

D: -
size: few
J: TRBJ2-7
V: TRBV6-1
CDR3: CASSYPSVGPSEQYF
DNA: TGTGCCAGCAGTTATCCGAGCGTTGGGCCTAGCGAGCAGTACTTC

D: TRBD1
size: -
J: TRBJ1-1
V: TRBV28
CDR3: CASKDGTGGGTEAFF
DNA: TGTGCCAGCAAAGATGGGACAGGGGGCGGCACTGAAGCTTTCTTT

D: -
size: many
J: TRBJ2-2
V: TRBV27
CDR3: CASWGPYTGELFF
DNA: TGTGCCAGCTGGGGACCGTACACCGGGGAGCTGTTTTTT

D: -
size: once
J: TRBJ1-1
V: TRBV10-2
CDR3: CASSEPNAREAFF
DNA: TGCGCCAGCAGTGAGCCTAACGCCCGGGAAGCTTTCTTT

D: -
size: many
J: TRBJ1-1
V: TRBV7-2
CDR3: CASSLRRGSTEAFF
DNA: TGTGCCAGCAGCTTAAGGAGGGGCTCGACTGAAGCTTTCTTT

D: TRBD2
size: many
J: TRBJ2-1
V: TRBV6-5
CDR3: CASSYSILAGGRNNEQFF
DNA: TGTGCCAGCAGTTACTCGATATTAGCGGGAGGGAGGAACAATGAGCAGTTCTTC

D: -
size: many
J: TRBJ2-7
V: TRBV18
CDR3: CASSHSRRADDEQYF
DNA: TGTGCCAGCTCACACTCCCGACGGGCAGACGACGAGCAGTACTTC

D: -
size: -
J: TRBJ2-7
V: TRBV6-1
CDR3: CASSLNLVGNEQYF
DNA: TGTGCCAGCAGCTTGAACCTAGTGGGTAATGAGCAGTACTTC

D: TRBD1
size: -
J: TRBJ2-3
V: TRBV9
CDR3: CASSVVGTGTDTQYF
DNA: TGTGCCAGCAGCGTAGTGGGGACAGGGACGGATACGCAGTATTTT

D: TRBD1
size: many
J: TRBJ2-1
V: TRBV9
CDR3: CASSVDGTDYNEQFF
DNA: TGTGCCAGCAGCGTAGATGGGACAGATTACAATGAGCAGTTCTTC

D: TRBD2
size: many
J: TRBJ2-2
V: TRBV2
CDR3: CASRETGTTPGELFF
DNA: TGTGCCAGCAGGGAGACCGGGACTACTCCCGGGGAGCTGTTTTTT

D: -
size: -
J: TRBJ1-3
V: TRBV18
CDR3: CASSPGPGGNTIYF
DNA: TGCGCCAGCTCACCCGGGCCAGGTGGAAACACCATATATTTT

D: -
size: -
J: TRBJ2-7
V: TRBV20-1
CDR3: CSASDRVNYEQYF
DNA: TGCAGTGCTAGTGATCGGGTGAACTACGAGCAGTACTTC

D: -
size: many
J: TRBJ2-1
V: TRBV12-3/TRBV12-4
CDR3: CASRVLGGGNEQFF
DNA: TGTGCCAGCAGGGTTCTTGGGGGTGGCAATGAGCAGTTCTTC

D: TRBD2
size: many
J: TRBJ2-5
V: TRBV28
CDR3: CASSSPLAAQETQYF
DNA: TGTGCCAGCAGTTCCCCACTAGCGGCACAAGAGACCCAGTACTTC

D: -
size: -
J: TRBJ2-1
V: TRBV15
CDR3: CATSSSRGERRINEQFF
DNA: TGTGCCACCAGCTCCTCCCGCGGGGAGCGGCGAATCAATGAGCAGTTCTTC

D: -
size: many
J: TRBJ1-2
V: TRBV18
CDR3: CASSPSQGSDYGYTF
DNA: TGTGCCAGCTCACCATCACAGGGATCGGACTATGGCTACACCTTC

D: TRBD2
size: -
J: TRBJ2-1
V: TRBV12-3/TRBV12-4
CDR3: CASSLAGGPSFF
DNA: TGTGCCAGCAGTCTAGCGGGAGGCCCCTCCTTCTTC

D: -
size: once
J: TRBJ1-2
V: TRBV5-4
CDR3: CASSLGLYDTTINYGYTF
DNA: TGTGCCAGCAGCTTGGGACTATACGACACAACAATTAACTATGGCTACACCTTC

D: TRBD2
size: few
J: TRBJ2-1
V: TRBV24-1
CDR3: CATSASGLAGVNEQFF
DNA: TGTGCCACCAGTGCCTCTGGACTAGCGGGAGTCAATGAGCAGTTCTTC